A selection of T cell receptor beta chains follows, all from one sample in a study of CD8 T cells in Susac syndrome. A single record per CDR3 protein comes from TCRdb applying MiXCR to the immunoSEQ multiplex PCR reads. The table lists 150,000 to 200,000 distinct CDR3 sequences, around 96% of them singletons. The sequenced material came from CD4+ T cells from PBMCs. The receptors come from a human donor with multiple sclerosis. Each CDR3 is given with its conserved first and last residue. D genes are given only for firm matches. The size field is filled for only some rows; it gives once, few, many or a size class.

v_gene	abundance	d_gene	j_gene	CDR3aa	CDR3nt
TRBV20-1	NA	TRBD1	TRBJ1-1	CSASPGGIYTEAFF	TGCAGTGCTAGCCCAGGGGGAATATACACTGAAGCTTTCTTT
TRBV28	NA	NA	TRBJ2-1	CASSSVSNEQFF	TGTGCCAGCAGTTCCGTTAGCAATGAGCAGTTCTTC
TRBV4-1	NA	NA	TRBJ1-2	CASSQGLSIAYGYTF	TGCGCCAGCAGCCAAGGGCTGTCGATTGCTTATGGCTACACCTTC
TRBV29-1	NA	TRBD2	TRBJ2-3	CSGNSGWGTDTQYF	TGCAGCGGTAATAGCGGGTGGGGCACAGATACGCAGTATTTT
TRBV12-3/TRBV12-4	NA	NA	TRBJ1-2	CASSSGPNYGYTF	TGTGCCAGCTCCTCGGGACCTAACTATGGCTACACCTTC
TRBV24-1	NA	TRBD2	TRBJ2-7	CATSDSGTSGSEQYF	TGTGCCACCAGTGATTCCGGGACTAGCGGGAGCGAGCAGTACTTC
TRBV3-1	NA	TRBD1	TRBJ1-1	CASSDRGITEAFF	TGTGCCAGCAGCGACAGGGGGATCACTGAAGCTTTCTTT
TRBV12-3/TRBV12-4	NA	NA	TRBJ2-2	CASSSRTVITGELFF	TGTGCCAGCAGTTCAAGGACGGTAATCACCGGGGAGCTGTTTTTT
TRBV11-2	NA	NA	TRBJ2-3	CASSYIRADTQYF	TGTGCCAGCAGCTATATTAGGGCAGATACGCAGTATTTT
TRBV3-1	NA	NA	TRBJ1-5	CASSQMQANQPQHF	TGTGCCAGCAGCCAAATGCAGGCCAATCAGCCCCAGCATTTT
TRBV30	NA	TRBD1	TRBJ1-2	CAWSVRGRHGYTF	TGTGCCTGGAGTGTCAGGGGGCGACATGGCTACACCTTC
TRBV18	NA	NA	TRBJ1-2	CASSPSLSGFYGYTF	TGTGCCAGCTCACCATCCTTATCAGGCTTCTATGGCTACACCTTC
TRBV5-6	NA	NA	TRBJ1-1	CASRRESTEAFF	TGTGCCAGCCGGAGGGAGAGCACTGAAGCTTTCTTT
TRBV4-1	once	TRBD2	TRBJ2-2	CASSHPSAGGPVTGELFF	TGCGCCAGCAGCCATCCCTCAGCGGGAGGGCCGGTCACCGGGGAGCTGTTTTTT
TRBV29-1	NA	TRBD1	TRBJ2-7	CSIKTGAFGEQYF	TGCAGCATTAAGACAGGGGCCTTCGGCGAGCAGTACTTC
TRBV12-5	once	NA	TRBJ1-5	CASGLDNQPQHF	TGTGCTAGTGGTTTGGACAATCAGCCCCAGCATTTT
TRBV7-9	NA	NA	TRBJ2-7	CASSLRTEGLYEQYF	TGTGCCAGCAGCCTGCGGACAGAGGGGCTCTACGAGCAGTACTTC
TRBV20-1	NA	NA	TRBJ1-5	CSALGRWNQPQHF	TGCAGTGCCCTTGGACGGTGGAATCAGCCCCAGCATTTT
TRBV3-1	NA	NA	TRBJ2-5	CASSQLGSETQYF	TGTGCCAGCAGCCAATTGGGGTCCGAGACCCAGTACTTC
TRBV10-3	NA	TRBD1	TRBJ1-1	CAISETTGSSAEAFF	TGTGCCATCAGTGAGACGACAGGGTCGTCGGCCGAAGCTTTCTTT
TRBV20-1	once	TRBD2	TRBJ2-1	CSASRTRRNEQFF	TGCAGTGCCTCCCGGACTAGGCGCAATGAGCAGTTCTTC
TRBV5-6	NA	NA	TRBJ2-6	CASNEPGSGANVLTF	TGTGCCAGCAACGAACCCGGGTCTGGGGCCAACGTCCTGACTTTC
TRBV19	NA	NA	TRBJ2-7	CASSRQESSYEQYF	TGTGCCAGTAGTCGACAGGAGAGCTCCTACGAGCAGTACTTC
TRBV5-1	NA	TRBD1	TRBJ2-7	CASSNKIRQGVHEQYF	TGCGCCAGCAGCAATAAGATTCGACAGGGGGTCCACGAGCAGTACTTC
TRBV28	NA	NA	TRBJ2-7	CASTSHQGVSYEQYF	TGTGCCAGCACTAGCCACCAGGGAGTCTCCTACGAGCAGTACTTC
TRBV6-6	NA	NA	TRBJ2-3	CASSSTNTQYF	TGTGCCAGCAGTTCCACGAATACGCAGTATTTT